One sample yielded the 5 T cell receptor beta chains listed below, sequenced in a study of T-cell memory formation after mild COVID-19. TCRdb processed the 5' RACE reads anew with MiXCR; each CDR3 protein has one entry. The data show about 390,000 distinct CDR3 sequences, 16% seen once. Source material: PBMCs or a T cell subset sorted from them (not recorded which). The origin of the receptors is a man between 18 and 29 years old who had mild COVID-19 (a few samples of this study predate the infection). Cell type and time point are not known.

V and J are TRBV7-2 and TRBJ2-3, with a tentative D call TRBD2 (5 bases). CDR1 and CDR2 from the germline V gene are SGHTA and FQGNSA. This CDR3 comprises 14 residues. V was clipped by 1 base and J by 5 bases, with 10 bases between them. The CDR3 protein is CASSLGLAQDTQYF. In DNA, the CDR3 is TGTGCCAGCAGCTTAGGGCTAGCCCAAGATACGCAGTATTTT.

The V call is TRBV4-1, the J call TRBJ2-3; D may correspond to TRBD1 or TRBD2 (6 bases each). In germline, CDR1 is MGHRA, CDR2 YSYEKL. CDR3 length: 15 amino acids. The V gene lost 4 bases and the J gene lost 5 bases, with 16 bases spanning the gap. CDR3 region: CASSPEGGAVDTQYF. In nucleotides, the CDR3 is TGCGCCAGCAGCCCCGAGGGGGGCGCAGTAGATACGCAGTATTTT.

This clonotype has just a few counts. The chain couples TRBV5-5 to TRBJ1-1; no reliable D call. Trimming removed 2 bases from V and 2 bases from J, with 7 bases in between. Germline V gene lookup returns CDR1 SGHKS and CDR2 YYEKEE (reference sequence). The CDR3 is 13 residues long. DNA of the CDR3: TGTGCCAGCAGCTTATTGGATAACACTGAAGCTTTCTTT. Translated: CASSLLDNTEAFF.

This clonotype has a handful of counts. The rearrangement joins TRBV29-1 to TRBJ1-2; TRBD1 might be the D (6 bases). The CDR3 is 13 residues long. Germline V gene sequence: CDR1 SQVTM, CDR2 ANQGSEA. V lost 4 bases and J 7 bases, leaving 16 bases between the germline ends. CDR3 sequence (DNA): TGCAGCGTTGGGGACACCCTTTTAGGTGGCTACACCTTC. This gives the protein CSVGDTLLGGYTF.

The chain is built from TRBV7-9 and TRBJ2-7; 11 bases line up with TRBD1. The trim removed 5 bases at V and 6 bases at J, leaving 3 bases unmatched. Looked up from germline, CDR1 is SEHNR and CDR2 is FQNEAQ (reference sequence). The CDR3 is 13 amino acids. CDR3 loop: CASSVGQGVEQYF. The CDR3, as DNA: TGTGCCAGCAGCGTGGGACAGGGGGTCGAGCAGTACTTC.